This TCR beta chain was documented in a study of PD-1 blockade in classical Hodgkin lymphoma. General study findings and limits: CD4+ TCR diversity climbed significantly by C4D1, unlike CD8+ TCR diversity. Patients who responded completely had about the same baseline diversity as newly diagnosed patients.

CDR3 length: 13 amino acids. Trimming cost V 3 bases and J 2 bases, with 8 bases left between them. Germline V gene sequence: CDR1 SGHTA, CDR2 FQGNSA. Regarding time point: cycle 4 day 1 (C4D1), after 5 to 7 weeks of nivolumab. Each and every patient relapsed after autologous stem cell transplantation, and patients got differing brentuximab vedotin exposure. Regarding this clone: The antigen is undetermined.

The method was immunoSEQ multiplex PCR; TCRdb's version includes in-frame clones alone and lacks a portion of them. The data show fewer than 95,000 clones, 83% seen once. The gene calls are TRBV7-2 and TRBJ2-7, with D perhaps TRBD1 (5 bases). The origin of this receptor is a human donor with classical Hodgkin lymphoma. The sample here was peripheral blood mononuclear cells (PBMCs), taken before the fourth cycle of nivolumab. The CDR3 DNA reads TGTGCCAGCAGCTTCGCAGGGACCTACGAGCAGTACTTC. It specifies CASSFAGTYEQYF.